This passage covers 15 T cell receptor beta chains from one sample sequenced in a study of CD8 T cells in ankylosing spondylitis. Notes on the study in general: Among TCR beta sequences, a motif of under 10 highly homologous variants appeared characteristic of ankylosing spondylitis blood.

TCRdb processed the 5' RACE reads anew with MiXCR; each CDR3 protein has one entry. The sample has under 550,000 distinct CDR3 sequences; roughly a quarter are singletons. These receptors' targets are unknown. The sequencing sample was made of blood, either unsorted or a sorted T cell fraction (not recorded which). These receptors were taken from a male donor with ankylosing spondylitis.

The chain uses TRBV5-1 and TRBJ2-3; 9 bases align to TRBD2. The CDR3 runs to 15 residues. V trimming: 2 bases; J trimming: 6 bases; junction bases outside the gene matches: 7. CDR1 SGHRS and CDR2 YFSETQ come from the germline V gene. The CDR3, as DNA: TGCGCCAGCAGCTTTCCGGTAGCGGGAGCTGATACGCAGTATTTT. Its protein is CASSFPVAGADTQYF.

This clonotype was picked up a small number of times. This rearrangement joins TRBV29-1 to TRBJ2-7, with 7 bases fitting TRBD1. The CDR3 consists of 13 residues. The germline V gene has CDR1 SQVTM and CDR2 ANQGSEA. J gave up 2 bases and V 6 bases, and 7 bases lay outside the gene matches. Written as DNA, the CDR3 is TGCAGCGTAAAAAGGGGACAGACCTACGAGCAGTACTTC. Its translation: CSVKRGQTYEQYF.

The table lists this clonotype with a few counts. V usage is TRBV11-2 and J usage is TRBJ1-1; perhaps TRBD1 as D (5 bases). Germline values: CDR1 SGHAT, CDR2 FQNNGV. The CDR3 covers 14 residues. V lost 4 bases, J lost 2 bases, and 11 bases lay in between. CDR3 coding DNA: TGTGCCAGCAGCTCCACAAGGGGAAACACTGAAGCTTTCTTT. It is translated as CASSSTRGNTEAFF.

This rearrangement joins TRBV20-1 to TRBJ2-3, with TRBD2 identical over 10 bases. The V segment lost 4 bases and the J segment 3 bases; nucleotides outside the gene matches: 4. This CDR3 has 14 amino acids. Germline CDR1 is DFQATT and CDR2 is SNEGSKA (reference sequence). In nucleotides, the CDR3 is TGCAGTGCTATTGCTAGCGGGAGAACAGATACGCAGTATTTT. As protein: CSAIASGRTDTQYF.

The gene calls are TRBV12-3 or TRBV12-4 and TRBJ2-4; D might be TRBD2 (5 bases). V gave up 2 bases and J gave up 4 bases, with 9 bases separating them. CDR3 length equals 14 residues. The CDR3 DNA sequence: TGTGCCAGCAGTTTATTAAGCGGTAAAAACATTCAGTACTTC. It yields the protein CASSLLSGKNIQYF.

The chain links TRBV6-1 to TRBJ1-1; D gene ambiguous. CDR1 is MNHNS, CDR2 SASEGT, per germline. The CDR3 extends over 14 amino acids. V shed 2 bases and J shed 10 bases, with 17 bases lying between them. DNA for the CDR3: TGTGCCAGCAGTGAAACCCCGCAGGCTGTGAGAGCTTTCTTT. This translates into CASSETPQAVRAFF.

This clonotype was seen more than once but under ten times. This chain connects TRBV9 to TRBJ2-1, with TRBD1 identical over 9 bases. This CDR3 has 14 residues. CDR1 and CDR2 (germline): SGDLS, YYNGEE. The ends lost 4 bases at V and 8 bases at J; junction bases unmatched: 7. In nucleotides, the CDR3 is TGTGCCAGCAGCCCCCGGACAGGGGTTGATGAGCAGTTCTTC. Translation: CASSPRTGVDEQFF.

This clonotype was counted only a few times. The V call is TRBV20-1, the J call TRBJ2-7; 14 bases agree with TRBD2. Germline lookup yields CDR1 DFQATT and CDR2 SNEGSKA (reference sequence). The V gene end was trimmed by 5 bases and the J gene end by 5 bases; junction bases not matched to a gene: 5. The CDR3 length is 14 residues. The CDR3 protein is CSAQGGLAGDEQYF. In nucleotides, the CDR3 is TGCAGTGCTCAAGGGGGACTAGCGGGAGACGAGCAGTACTTC.

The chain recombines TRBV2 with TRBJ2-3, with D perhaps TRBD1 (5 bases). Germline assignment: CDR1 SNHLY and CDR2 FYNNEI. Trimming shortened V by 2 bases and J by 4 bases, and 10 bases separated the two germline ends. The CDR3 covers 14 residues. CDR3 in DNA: TGTGCCAGCAGTGAATGGCAGGGCTCAGATACGCAGTATTTT. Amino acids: CASSEWQGSDTQYF.

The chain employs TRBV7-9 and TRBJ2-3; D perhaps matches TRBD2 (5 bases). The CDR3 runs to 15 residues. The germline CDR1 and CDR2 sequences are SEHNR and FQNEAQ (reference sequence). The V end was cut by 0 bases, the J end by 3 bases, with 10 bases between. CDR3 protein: CASSLAGSETDTQYF. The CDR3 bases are TGTGCCAGCAGCTTAGCGGGTAGCGAAACAGATACGCAGTATTTT.

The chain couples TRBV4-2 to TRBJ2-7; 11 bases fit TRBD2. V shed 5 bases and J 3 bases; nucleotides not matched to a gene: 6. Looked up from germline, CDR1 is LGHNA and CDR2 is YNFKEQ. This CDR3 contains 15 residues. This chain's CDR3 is CASSRTSGSNYEQYF. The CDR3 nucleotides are TGTGCCAGCAGCAGGACTAGCGGGTCGAACTACGAGCAGTACTTC.

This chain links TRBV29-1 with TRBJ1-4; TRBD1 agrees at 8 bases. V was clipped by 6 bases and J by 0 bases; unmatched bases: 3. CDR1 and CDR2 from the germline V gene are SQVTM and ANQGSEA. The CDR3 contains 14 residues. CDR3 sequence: CSVGQGSTNEKLFF. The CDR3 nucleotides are TGCAGCGTAGGACAGGGTTCAACTAATGAAAAACTGTTTTTT.

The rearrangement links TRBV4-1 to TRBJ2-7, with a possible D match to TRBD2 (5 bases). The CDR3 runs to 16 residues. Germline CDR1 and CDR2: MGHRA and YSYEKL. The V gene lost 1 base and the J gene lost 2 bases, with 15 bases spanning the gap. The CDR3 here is CASSQVLDFPAYEQYF. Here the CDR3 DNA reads TGCGCCAGCAGCCAAGTCCTGGACTTCCCTGCCTACGAGCAGTACTTC.

In DNA form, the CDR3 reads TGTGCCACCAGCAGAGATAAGGCTAGGACGAAAGAAGCTTTCTTT. This sequence encodes CATSRDKARTKEAFF. The chain joins TRBV15 to TRBJ1-1; D is unclear. Germline values: CDR1 LNHNV, CDR2 YYDKDF (reference sequence). The length of the CDR3 is 15 residues. V lost 0 bases, J lost 8 bases, and 16 bases lay in between.

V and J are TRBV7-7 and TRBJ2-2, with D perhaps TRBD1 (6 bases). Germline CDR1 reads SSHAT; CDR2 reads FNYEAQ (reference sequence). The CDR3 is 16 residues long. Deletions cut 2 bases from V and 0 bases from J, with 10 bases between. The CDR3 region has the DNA TGTGCCAGCAGCTTAAGGACAGCCCCGAACACCGGGGAGCTGTTTTTT. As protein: CASSLRTAPNTGELFF.